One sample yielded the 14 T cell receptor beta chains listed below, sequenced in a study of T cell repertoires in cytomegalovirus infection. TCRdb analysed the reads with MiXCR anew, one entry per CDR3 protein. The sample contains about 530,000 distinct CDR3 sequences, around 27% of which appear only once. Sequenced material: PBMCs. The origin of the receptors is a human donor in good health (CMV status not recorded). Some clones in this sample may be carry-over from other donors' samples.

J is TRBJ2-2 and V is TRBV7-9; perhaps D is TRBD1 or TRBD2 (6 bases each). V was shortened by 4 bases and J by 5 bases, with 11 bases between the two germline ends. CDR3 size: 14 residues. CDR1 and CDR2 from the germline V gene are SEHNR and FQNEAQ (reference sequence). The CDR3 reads CASSYKGGTGELFF. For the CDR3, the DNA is TGTGCCAGCAGCTATAAGGGGGGTACCGGGGAGCTGTTTTTT.

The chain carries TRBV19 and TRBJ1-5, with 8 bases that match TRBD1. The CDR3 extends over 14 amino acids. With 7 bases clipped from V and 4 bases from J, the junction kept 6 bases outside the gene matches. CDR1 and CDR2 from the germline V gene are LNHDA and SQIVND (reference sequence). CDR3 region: CASTLGDRNQPQHF. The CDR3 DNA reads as TGTGCCAGTACCCTGGGGGACAGGAATCAGCCCCAGCATTTT.

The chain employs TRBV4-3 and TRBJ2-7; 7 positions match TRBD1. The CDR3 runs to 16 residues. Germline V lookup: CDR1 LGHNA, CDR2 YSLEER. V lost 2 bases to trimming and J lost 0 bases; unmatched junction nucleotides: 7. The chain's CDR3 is CASSQQLGDSSYEQYF. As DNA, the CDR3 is TGCGCCAGCAGCCAACAATTGGGGGACAGCTCCTACGAGCAGTACTTC.

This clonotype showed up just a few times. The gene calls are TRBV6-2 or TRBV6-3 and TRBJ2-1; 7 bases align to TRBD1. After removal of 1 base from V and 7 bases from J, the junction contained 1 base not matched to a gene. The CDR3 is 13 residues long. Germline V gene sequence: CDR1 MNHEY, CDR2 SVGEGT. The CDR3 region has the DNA TGTGCCAGCAGTTACTTCAGGGGGAATGAGCAGTTCTTC. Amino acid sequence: CASSYFRGNEQFF.

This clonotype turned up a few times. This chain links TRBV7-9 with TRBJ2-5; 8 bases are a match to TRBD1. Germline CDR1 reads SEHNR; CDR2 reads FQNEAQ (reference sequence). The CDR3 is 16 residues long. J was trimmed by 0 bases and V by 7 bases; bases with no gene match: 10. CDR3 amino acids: CASTLVDREDQETQYF. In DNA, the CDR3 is TGTGCCAGCACCCTTGTGGACAGGGAGGACCAAGAGACCCAGTACTTC.

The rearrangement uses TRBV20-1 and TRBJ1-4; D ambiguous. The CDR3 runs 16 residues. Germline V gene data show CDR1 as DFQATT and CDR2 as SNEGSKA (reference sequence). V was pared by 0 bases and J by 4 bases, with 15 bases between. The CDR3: CSARDAKQSFNEKLFF. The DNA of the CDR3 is TGCAGTGCTAGAGACGCCAAACAGTCATTTAATGAAAAACTGTTTTTT.

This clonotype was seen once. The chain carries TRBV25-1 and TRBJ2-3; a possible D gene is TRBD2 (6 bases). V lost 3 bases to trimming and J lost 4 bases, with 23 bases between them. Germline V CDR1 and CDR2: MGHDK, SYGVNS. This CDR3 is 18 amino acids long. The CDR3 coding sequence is TGTGCCAGCAGTGACTCAGTCGGGAGAATTTCCCCCCCAGATACGCAGTATTTT. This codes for CASSDSVGRISPPDTQYF.

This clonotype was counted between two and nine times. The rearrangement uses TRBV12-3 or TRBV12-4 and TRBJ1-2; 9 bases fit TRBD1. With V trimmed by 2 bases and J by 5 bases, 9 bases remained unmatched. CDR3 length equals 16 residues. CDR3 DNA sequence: TGTGCCAGCAGTTTATATTGGGGGGGGACAGGGTATGGCTACACCTTC. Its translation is CASSLYWGGTGYGYTF.

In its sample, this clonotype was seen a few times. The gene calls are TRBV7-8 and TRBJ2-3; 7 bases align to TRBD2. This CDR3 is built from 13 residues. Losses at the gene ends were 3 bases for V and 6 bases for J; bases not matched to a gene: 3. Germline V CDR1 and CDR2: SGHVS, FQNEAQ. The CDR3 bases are TGTGCCAGCAGCTTCGCGGGAGTGGATACGCAGTATTTT. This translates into CASSFAGVDTQYF.

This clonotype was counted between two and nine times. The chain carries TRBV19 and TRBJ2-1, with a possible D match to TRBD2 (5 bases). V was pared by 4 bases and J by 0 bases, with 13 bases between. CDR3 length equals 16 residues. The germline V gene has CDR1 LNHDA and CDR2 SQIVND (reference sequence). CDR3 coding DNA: TGTGCCAGTAGTAGGACGGGAAGGAGCTCCTACAATGAGCAGTTCTTC. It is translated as CASSRTGRSSYNEQFF.

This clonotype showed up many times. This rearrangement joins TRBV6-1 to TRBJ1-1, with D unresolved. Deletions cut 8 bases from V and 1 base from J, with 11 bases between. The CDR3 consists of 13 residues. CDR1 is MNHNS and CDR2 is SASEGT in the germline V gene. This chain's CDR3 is CASSGTWNTEAFF. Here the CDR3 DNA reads TGTGCCAGCTCGGGCACATGGAACACTGAAGCTTTCTTT.

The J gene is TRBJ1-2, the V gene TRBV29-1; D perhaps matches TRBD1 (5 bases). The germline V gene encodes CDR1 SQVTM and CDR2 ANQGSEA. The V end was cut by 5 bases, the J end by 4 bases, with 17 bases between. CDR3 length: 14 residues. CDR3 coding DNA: TGCAGCGTTTTTCAACAGGACAAGGCCTATGGCTACACCTTC. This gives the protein CSVFQQDKAYGYTF.

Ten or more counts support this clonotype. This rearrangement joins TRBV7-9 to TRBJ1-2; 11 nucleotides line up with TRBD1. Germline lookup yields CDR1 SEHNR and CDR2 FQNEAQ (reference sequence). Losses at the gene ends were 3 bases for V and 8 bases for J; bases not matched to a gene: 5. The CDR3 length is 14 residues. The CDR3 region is CASSLRTGGIGYTF. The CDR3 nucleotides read TGTGCCAGCAGCTTGAGGACAGGGGGCATCGGCTACACCTTC.

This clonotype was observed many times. CDR3 sequence: CASSSFNGYGYTF. In DNA form, the CDR3 reads TGTGCCAGCAGCTCCTTTAATGGCTATGGCTACACCTTC. The chain recombines TRBV7-2 with TRBJ1-2; D is undetermined. CDR1 is SGHTA, CDR2 FQGNSA, per germline. Trimming removed 4 bases at V and 4 bases at J, with 10 bases between. This CDR3 contains 13 residues. Full variable domain (outside the CDR3, taken from reference TRBV7-2 and TRBJ1-2): GAGVSQSPSNKVTEKGKDVELRCDPISGHTALYWYRQSLGQGLEFLIYFQGNSAPDKSGLPSDRFSAERTGGSVSTLTIQRTQQEDSAVYLCASSSFNGYGYTFGSGTRLTVV.